This T cell receptor (beta chain) was recorded in a study of blood T cell repertoires in COVID-19 (dated by TCRdb to the early 2020s). About the study as a whole: Collaborator samples came from the United States, Italy and Spain and covered acute and convalescent phases of COVID-19. Deeply sampled blood TCRbeta repertoires from subjects exposed to, actively infected with, or recovered from COVID-19 were included in the dataset. Samples were obtained from the ongoing ImmuneRACE study (first 160 participants) and from 1,254 subjects provided by 6 global collaborators. Where available, HLA class I and class II types were obtained from metadata supplied by the sample provider rather than from assay-based typing. The repertoires were released in a freely available public database meant as a resource for research on the immune response to SARS-CoV-2. The sample metadata nearly always contained a de-identified subject ID, COVID-19 status, age in years and sex. The prospective study material was composed of cDNA or gDNA derived from T cells, B-cell-depleted T cells, or PBMCs.

The immunoSEQ Assay, a bias-controlled multiplex PCR, was used to amplify TCRbeta CDR3 regions from genomic DNA. The published analysis was carried out like this. The number of nucleated cells in each sample was estimated from the amplification of reference gene primers within the assay. To quantify the absolute abundance of each unique TCRbeta CDR3 rearrangement, sequence reads were collapsed and filtered. For each sample, productive Simpson clonality was calculated as the square root of Simpson's diversity index across productive rearrangements. TCRdb holds this immuneACCESS table with in-frame rearrangements only. Some clones are missing; in checked studies, unresolved V genes explain under half, and the rest has no known cause. V and J calls and clone size come straight from that table; D and trimming were deduced from the DNA. This sample is represented by a few hundred thousand clones; approximately 88% of them were singletons. The ten largest clonotypes hold about 1% of the sample.

Broader findings and caveats from the paper: The quantity of clinical and demographic metadata differed by source and by participant and was supplied without curation.

Compared with germline, V lacks 4 bases and J lacks 6 bases; bases without a gene match: 9. Including cysteine and phenylalanine, the CDR3 has 15 amino acids. Left in the record is the CDR3 DNA by itself, 45 bases read in frame from the first base. The germline V gene yields SGHRS for CDR1 and YFSETQ for CDR2. In the prospective study, participants were roughly 18 to 89 years old, resided in about two dozen geographic areas of the United States, and were enrolled through a virtual design. To assign participants to cohorts, the prospective study relied on clinical history that participants themselves reported in a screening survey and a study questionnaire. ImmuneRACE Cohort 3 recovered participants were defined by two consecutive negative NP/OP PCR tests, healthcare professional clearance, or symptom resolution. In the prospective study, mobile phlebotomists collected whole blood, serum and a nasopharyngeal or oropharyngeal swab from each participant. Participants in the prospective study had the option to provide additional blood draws and questionnaires over a 2-month period. Blood samples from the prospective study were shipped frozen or at room temperature prior to DNA extraction.

As for this clone: The clone's antigen remains unknown. The record has no base qualities; no much larger clone is one base away.

The receptor was isolated from a woman under 40 who had recovered from COVID-19. This chain joins TRBV5-1 to TRBJ2-7, with 11 bases aligning to TRBD1. The sample comprised PBMCs or T cells enriched from blood (not recorded which). The CDR3 amino acid sequence is: CASSKGQGAAGEQYF. The nucleotides read TGCGCCAGCAGCAAAGGACAGGGGGCGGCGGGCGAGCAGTACTTC. Full variable domain (CDR3 extended with the reference TRBV5-1 and TRBJ2-7 proteins): KAGVTQTPRYLIKTRGQQVTLSCSPISGHRSVSWYQQTPGQGLQFLFEYFSETQRNKGNFPGRFSGRQFSNSRSEMNVSTLELGDSALYLCASSKGQGAAGEQYFGPGTRLTVT.